One sample yielded the 18 T cell receptor beta chains listed below, sequenced in a study of blood T cell repertoires in COVID-19. The method was immunoSEQ multiplex PCR; TCRdb's version includes in-frame clones alone and lacks a portion of them. The sample holds 250,000 or so clones, 88% seen once. The specimen sequenced was PBMCs or T cells enriched from blood (not recorded which). Receptors originate from a woman between 40 and 50 years old with acute COVID-19.

The chain has TRBV7-2 and TRBJ1-2; 7 positions match TRBD1. The CDR3 is made up of 16 amino acids. CDR1 and CDR2 from the germline V gene are SGHTA and FQGNSA. J gave up 8 bases and V 3 bases, and 15 bases lay outside the gene matches. The CDR3 nucleotides read TGTGCCAGCAGCTTGCCCGGGACAGCCACGCTATGGGGCTACACCTTC. Translation: CASSLPGTATLWGYTF.

The V and J genes are TRBV12-3 or TRBV12-4 and TRBJ1-5; a weak D match, TRBD1 (5 bases). The CDR3 consists of 13 residues. Trimming took 8 bases from V and 6 from J, leaving 14 bases between them. The CDR3 DNA is TGTGCCAGCGGGGAGGGACCCCTTCAGCCCCAGCATTTT. Its translation is CASGEGPLQPQHF.

The chain carries TRBV5-1 and TRBJ1-1; D ambiguous. The CDR3 contains 13 residues. V was pared by 3 bases and J by 1 base, with 7 bases between. The germline V gene has CDR1 SGHRS and CDR2 YFSETQ. The CDR3 loop reads CASSYTANTEAFF. Here the CDR3 DNA reads TGCGCCAGCAGCTATACAGCGAACACTGAAGCTTTCTTT.

The V and J genes are TRBV5-4 and TRBJ1-2; D not resolved. The germline V and J ends were trimmed by 0 bases and 7 bases, with 13 bases remaining between them. This CDR3 has 14 residues. From germline, CDR1 is SGHNT and CDR2 YYREEE (reference sequence). The chain's CDR3 is CASSLEYSLSGYTF. The CDR3 DNA is TGTGCCAGCAGCTTGGAATACAGTTTAAGTGGCTACACCTTC.

The chain couples TRBV9 to TRBJ1-3, with a tentative D call TRBD1 (6 bases). CDR3 length: 16 residues. Germline values: CDR1 SGDLS, CDR2 YYNGEE. With 4 bases removed from V and 4 bases from J, the gap between germline ends came to 18 bases. The CDR3 protein is CASSPFRAGAGNTIYF. CDR3 bases: TGTGCCAGCAGCCCTTTCCGGGCAGGGGCGGGAAACACCATATATTTT.

V usage is TRBV7-9 and J usage is TRBJ2-1, with a weak D call TRBD2 (6 bases). Germline V gene lookup returns CDR1 SEHNR and CDR2 FQNEAQ (reference sequence). The CDR3 contains 16 residues. The V end was cut by 3 bases, the J end by 11 bases, with 23 bases between. The CDR3, as DNA: TGTGCCAGCAGCTTGGTGGTCGGGAGTTATGAAAATAAGCAGTTCTTC. Protein: CASSLVVGSYENKQFF.

This clone was counted a single time. This sequence joins TRBV27 and TRBJ1-1; the D gene is possibly TRBD1 (6 bases). Germline CDR1 MNHEY, CDR2 SMNVEV (reference sequence). Trimming shortened V by 3 bases and J by 3 bases, and 17 bases separated the two germline ends. The CDR3 spans 16 residues. Here the CDR3 reads CASSLVGSRGDTEAFF. The CDR3 bases are TGTGCCAGCAGTTTGGTCGGATCCAGGGGAGACACTGAAGCTTTCTTT.

This rearrangement joins TRBV19 to TRBJ1-2; 7 nucleotides match TRBD1. Germline V CDR1 and CDR2: LNHDA, SQIVND (reference sequence). The CDR3 has 14 amino acids. V dropped 1 base and J dropped 5; count of bases not matched to a gene: 4. The CDR3 region is CASSIGRQGYGYTF. The CDR3 DNA sequence: TGTGCCAGTAGTATAGGGAGACAGGGTTATGGCTACACCTTC.

The V gene is TRBV6-6, the J gene TRBJ2-7; 7 bases are a match to TRBD1. Per germline, CDR1 MNHNY and CDR2 SVGAGI (reference sequence). V shed 5 bases, J shed 3 bases, and the junction held 7 bases outside the gene matches. CDR3 length equals 14 residues. The CDR3 nucleotides are TGTGCCAGCAGTCCATCAGGGGGTTTCTACGAGCAGTACGTC. This gives the protein CASSPSGGFYEQYV.

V is TRBV30 and J is TRBJ1-2; 7 nucleotides line up with TRBD1. Trimming took 2 bases from V and 5 from J; bases not matched to a gene: 8. The CDR3 length is 14 residues. Germline V CDR1 and CDR2: GTSNPN, SVGIG (reference sequence). CDR3 DNA sequence: TGTGCCTGGAGTTCACCAGGGGGGAGGTATGGCTACACCTTC. Translation: CAWSSPGGRYGYTF.

The chain joins TRBV7-9 to TRBJ2-1, with TRBD1 matching over 7 bases. This CDR3 has 18 amino acids. With V trimmed by 5 bases and J by 4 bases, 17 bases remained unmatched. Per germline, CDR1 SEHNR and CDR2 FQNEAQ (reference sequence). This CDR3 reads CASSPRLGPRGIYNEQFF. The DNA of the CDR3 is TGTGCCAGCAGCCCAAGATTAGGACCCAGGGGGATATACAATGAGCAGTTCTTC.

CDR3 sequence reads: CASSSRGHGYTF. Here the CDR3 DNA reads TGTGCCAGCAGTTCGCGTGGGCATGGCTACACCTTC. This chain links TRBV27 with TRBJ1-2; no clear D. The germline CDR1 and CDR2 sequences are MNHEY and SMNVEV (reference sequence). This CDR3 has 12 residues. V dropped 4 bases and J dropped 6 bases, with 9 bases sitting between them.

The chain has TRBV30 and TRBJ1-5; the match to TRBD1 covers 7 bases. Germline CDR1 GTSNPN, CDR2 SVGIG (reference sequence). V was clipped by 2 bases and J by 2 bases; unmatched bases: 9. This CDR3 has 16 amino acids. CDR3 sequence: CAWSPNRGAGNQPQHF. The CDR3 nucleotides are TGTGCCTGGAGTCCCAACAGGGGTGCTGGCAATCAGCCCCAGCATTTT.

The chain has TRBV15 and TRBJ2-1; TRBD2 might be the D (6 bases). This CDR3 is built from 14 residues. CDR1 is LNHNV, CDR2 YYDKDF, per germline (reference sequence). V gave up 4 bases and J gave up 7 bases, with 14 bases separating them. The CDR3 reads CATSIRTILNEQFF. The CDR3 DNA sequence: TGTGCCACCAGCATTCGGACTATCTTGAATGAGCAGTTCTTC.

In this sample, this clone turned up once. This sequence joins TRBV14 and TRBJ2-1; the match to TRBD1 covers 9 bases. Per germline, CDR1 SGHDN and CDR2 FVKESK. The CDR3 is made up of 16 amino acids. The V gene end was trimmed by 2 bases and the J gene end by 2 bases; junction bases not matched to a gene: 4. CDR3 sequence reads: CASSQKGQGTYNEQFF. In DNA, the CDR3 is TGTGCCAGCAGCCAAAAGGGACAGGGCACCTACAATGAGCAGTTCTTC.

This chain joins TRBV7-2 and TRBJ2-2; 9 bases fit TRBD1. V lost 1 base and J lost 3; bases outside the gene matches: 6. The CDR3 has 17 residues. Germline CDR1 and CDR2: SGHTA and FQGNSA. The CDR3 sequence is CASSLGPGQGYTGELFF. The CDR3 region has the DNA TGTGCCAGCAGCTTAGGACCGGGACAGGGATACACCGGGGAGCTGTTTTTT. Complete variable domain (other parts from reference TRBV7-2 and TRBJ2-2): GAGVSQSPSNKVTEKGKDVELRCDPISGHTALYWYRQSLGQGLEFLIYFQGNSAPDKSGLPSDRFSAERTGGSVSTLTIQRTQQEDSAVYLCASSLGPGQGYTGELFFGEGSRLTVL.

This sequence joins TRBV6-2 or TRBV6-3 and TRBJ2-5; no firm D call. The V gene lost 5 bases and the J gene lost 0 bases, with 7 bases spanning the gap. The CDR3 length is 13 residues. CDR1 and CDR2 from the germline V gene are MNHEY and SVGEGT. The CDR3 region has the DNA TGTGCCAGCAGTAACCAGTACCAAGAGACCCAGTACTTC. This sequence encodes CASSNQYQETQYF.

The chain is built from TRBV2 and TRBJ2-5, with 10 bases matching TRBD1. Trimming cost V 6 bases and J 1 base; bases outside gene matches: 5. CDR3 length equals 15 residues. The germline V gene encodes CDR1 SNHLY and CDR2 FYNNEI. The DNA for the CDR3 is TGTGCCAGCAGCCGGGACAGGGGCGGCCAAGAGACCCAGTACTTC. Protein product: CASSRDRGGQETQYF.